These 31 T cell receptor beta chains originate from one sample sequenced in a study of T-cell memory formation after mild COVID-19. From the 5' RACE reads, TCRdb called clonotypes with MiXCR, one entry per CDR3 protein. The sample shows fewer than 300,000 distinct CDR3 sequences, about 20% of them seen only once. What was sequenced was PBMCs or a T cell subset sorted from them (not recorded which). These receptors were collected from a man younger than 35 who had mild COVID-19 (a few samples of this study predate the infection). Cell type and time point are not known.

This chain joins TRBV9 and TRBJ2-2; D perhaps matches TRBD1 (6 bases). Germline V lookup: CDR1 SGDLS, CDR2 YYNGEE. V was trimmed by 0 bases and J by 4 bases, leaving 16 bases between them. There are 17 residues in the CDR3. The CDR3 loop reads CASSVVGQQGSTGELFF. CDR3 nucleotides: TGTGCCAGCAGCGTAGTTGGACAGCAGGGGAGCACCGGGGAGCTGTTTTTT.

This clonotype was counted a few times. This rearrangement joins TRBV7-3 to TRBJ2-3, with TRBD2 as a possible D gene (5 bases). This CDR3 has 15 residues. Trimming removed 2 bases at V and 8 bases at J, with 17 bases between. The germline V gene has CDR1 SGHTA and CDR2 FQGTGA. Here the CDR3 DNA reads TGTGCCAGCAGCTTAGACCCAGGCCGTCGGGGTACGCAGTATTTT. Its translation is CASSLDPGRRGTQYF.

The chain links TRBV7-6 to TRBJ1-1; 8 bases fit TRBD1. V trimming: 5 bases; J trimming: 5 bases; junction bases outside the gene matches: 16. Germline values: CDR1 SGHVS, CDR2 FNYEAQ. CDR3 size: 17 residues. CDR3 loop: CASSGWDRLDLGTEAFF. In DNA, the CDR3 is TGTGCCAGCAGCGGGTGGGACAGGCTGGATCTCGGGACTGAAGCTTTCTTT.

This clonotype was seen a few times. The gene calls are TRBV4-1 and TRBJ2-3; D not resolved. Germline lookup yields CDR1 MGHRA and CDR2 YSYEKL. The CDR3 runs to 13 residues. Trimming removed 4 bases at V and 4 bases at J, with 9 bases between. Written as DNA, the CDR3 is TGCGCCAGCAGCCGAACAGAGTCAGATACGCAGTATTTT. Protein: CASSRTESDTQYF.

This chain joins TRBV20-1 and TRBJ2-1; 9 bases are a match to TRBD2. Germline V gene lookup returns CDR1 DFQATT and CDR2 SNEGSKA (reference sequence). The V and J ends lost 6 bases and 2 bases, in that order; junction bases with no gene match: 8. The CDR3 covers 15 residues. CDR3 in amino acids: CSAATIAGAYNEQFF. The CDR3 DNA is TGCAGTGCCGCGACAATAGCGGGGGCCTACAATGAGCAGTTCTTC.

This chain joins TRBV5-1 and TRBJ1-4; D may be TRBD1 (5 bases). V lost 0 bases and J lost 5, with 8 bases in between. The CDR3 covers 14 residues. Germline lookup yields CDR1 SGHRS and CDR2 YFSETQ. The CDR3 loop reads CASSLEGMNEKLFF. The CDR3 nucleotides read TGCGCCAGCAGCTTGGAGGGGATGAATGAAAAACTGTTTTTT.

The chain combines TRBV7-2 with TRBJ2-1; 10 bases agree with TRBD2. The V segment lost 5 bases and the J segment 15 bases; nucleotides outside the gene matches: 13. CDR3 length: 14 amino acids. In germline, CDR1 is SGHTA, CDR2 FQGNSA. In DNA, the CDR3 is TGTGCCAGCAGCATCAGAGCGGGGGGGCCTGATACGTTCTTC. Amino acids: CASSIRAGGPDTFF.

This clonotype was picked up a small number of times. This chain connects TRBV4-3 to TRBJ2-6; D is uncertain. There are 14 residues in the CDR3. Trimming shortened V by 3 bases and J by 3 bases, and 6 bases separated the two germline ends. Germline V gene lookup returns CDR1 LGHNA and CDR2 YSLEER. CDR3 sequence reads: CASSQSGGANVLTF. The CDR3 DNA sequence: TGCGCCAGCAGCCAGTCAGGTGGGGCCAACGTCCTGACTTTC.

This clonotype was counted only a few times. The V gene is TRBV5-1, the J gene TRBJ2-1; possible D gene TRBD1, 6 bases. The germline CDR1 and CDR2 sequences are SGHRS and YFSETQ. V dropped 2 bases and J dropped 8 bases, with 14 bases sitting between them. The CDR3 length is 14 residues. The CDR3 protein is CASSLRQARDEQFF. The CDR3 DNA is TGCGCCAGCAGCTTAAGACAGGCTAGGGATGAGCAGTTCTTC.

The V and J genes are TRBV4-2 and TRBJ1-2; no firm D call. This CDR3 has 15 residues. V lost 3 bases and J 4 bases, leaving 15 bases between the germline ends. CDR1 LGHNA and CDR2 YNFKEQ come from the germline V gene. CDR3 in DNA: TGTGCCAGCAGCCAGACGGGAAAAGGTAGCTATGGCTACACCTTC. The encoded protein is CASSQTGKGSYGYTF.

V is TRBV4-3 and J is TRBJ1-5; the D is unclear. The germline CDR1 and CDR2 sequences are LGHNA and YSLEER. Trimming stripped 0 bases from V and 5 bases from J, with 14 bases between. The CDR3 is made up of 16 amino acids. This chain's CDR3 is CASSQDHTRSYQPQHF. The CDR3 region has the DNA TGCGCCAGCAGCCAAGATCATACGCGCAGCTATCAGCCCCAGCATTTT.

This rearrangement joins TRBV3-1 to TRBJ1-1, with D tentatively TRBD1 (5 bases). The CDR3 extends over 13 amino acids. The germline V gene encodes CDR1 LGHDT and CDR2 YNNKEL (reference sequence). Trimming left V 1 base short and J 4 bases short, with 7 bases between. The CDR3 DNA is TGTGCCAGCAGCCAAGGGAGGGGCACTGAAGCTTTCTTT. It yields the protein CASSQGRGTEAFF.

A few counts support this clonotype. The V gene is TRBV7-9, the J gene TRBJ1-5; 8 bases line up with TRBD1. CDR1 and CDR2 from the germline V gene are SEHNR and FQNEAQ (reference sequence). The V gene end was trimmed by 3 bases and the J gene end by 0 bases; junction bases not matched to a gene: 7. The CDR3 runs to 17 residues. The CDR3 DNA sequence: TGTGCCAGCAGCTTCGTCCTTGGACAGGGTAGCAATCAGCCCCAGCATTTT. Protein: CASSFVLGQGSNQPQHF.

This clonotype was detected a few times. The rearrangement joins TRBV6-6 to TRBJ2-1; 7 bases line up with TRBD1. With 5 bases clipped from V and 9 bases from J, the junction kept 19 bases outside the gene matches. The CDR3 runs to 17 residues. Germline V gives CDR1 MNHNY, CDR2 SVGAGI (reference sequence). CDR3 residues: CASSIRTGHLGDPEQFF. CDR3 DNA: TGTGCCAGCAGTATAAGGACAGGACATTTGGGGGATCCTGAGCAGTTCTTC.

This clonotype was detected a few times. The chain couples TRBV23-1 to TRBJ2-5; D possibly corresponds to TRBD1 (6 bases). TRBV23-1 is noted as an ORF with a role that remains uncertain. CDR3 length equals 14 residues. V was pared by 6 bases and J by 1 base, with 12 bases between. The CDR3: CASRTGLPQETQYF. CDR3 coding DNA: TGCGCCAGCAGGACAGGACTTCCCCAAGAGACCCAGTACTTC.

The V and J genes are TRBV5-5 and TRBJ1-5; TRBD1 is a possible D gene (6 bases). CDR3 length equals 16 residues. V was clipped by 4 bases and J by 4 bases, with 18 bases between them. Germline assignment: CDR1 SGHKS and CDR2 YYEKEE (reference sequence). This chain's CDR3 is CASSREGWQGNQPQHF. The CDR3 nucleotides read TGTGCCAGCAGCCGGGAGGGGTGGCAGGGGAATCAGCCCCAGCATTTT.

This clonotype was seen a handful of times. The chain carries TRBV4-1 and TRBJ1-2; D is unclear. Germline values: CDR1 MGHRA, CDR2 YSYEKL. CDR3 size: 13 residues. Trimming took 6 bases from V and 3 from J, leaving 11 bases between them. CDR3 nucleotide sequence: TGCGCCAGCAGATCGGACGTCGACTATGGCTACACCTTC. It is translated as CASRSDVDYGYTF.

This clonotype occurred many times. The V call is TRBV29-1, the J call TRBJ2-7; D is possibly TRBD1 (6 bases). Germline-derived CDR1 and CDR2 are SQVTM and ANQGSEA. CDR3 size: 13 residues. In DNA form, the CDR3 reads TGCAGGTTAGACAGGTTCTACCCCCTCGAGCAGTACGTC. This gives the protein CRLDRFYPLEQYV.

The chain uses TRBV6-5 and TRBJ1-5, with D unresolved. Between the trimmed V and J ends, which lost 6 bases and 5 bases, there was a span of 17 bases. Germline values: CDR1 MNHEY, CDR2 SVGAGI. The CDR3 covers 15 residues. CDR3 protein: CASRQSFTRDQPQHF. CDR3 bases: TGTGCCAGCAGGCAGAGTTTTACCCGCGATCAGCCCCAGCATTTT.

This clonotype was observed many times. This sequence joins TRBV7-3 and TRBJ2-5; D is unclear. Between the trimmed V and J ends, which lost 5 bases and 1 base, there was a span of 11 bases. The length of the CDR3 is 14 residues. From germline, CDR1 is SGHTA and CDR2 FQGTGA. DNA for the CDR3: TGTGCCAGCAGCGCGTCAGGAGTCCAAGAGACCCAGTACTTC. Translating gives CASSASGVQETQYF.

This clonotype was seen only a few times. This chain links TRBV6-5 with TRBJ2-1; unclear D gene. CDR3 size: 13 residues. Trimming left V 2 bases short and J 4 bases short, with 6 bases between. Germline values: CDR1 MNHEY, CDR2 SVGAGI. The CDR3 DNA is TGTGCCAGCAGTTACGACCAGTACAATGAGCAGTTCTTC. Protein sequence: CASSYDQYNEQFF.

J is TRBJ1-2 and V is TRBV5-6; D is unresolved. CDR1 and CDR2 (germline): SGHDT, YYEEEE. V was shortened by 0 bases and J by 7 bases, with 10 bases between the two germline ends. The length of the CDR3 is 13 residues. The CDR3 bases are TGTGCCAGCAGCTTGGAACCCTACGGTGGCTACACCTTC. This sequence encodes CASSLEPYGGYTF.

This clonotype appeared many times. The CDR3 protein is CASSLVGTQPQHF. As DNA, the CDR3 is TGTGCCAGCAGCTTGGTAGGGACCCAGCCCCAGCATTTT. The rearrangement joins TRBV7-2 to TRBJ1-5; maybe TRBD1 (5 bases). The germline V gene encodes CDR1 SGHTA and CDR2 FQGNSA. The V gene lost 3 bases and the J gene lost 7 bases, with 10 bases spanning the gap. This CDR3 spans 13 amino acids. Variable domain in full (rest from reference TRBV7-2 and TRBJ1-5): GAGVSQSPSNKVTEKGKDVELRCDPISGHTALYWYRQSLGQGLEFLIYFQGNSAPDKSGLPSDRFSAERTGGSVSTLTIQRTQQEDSAVYLCASSLVGTQPQHFGDGTRLSIL.

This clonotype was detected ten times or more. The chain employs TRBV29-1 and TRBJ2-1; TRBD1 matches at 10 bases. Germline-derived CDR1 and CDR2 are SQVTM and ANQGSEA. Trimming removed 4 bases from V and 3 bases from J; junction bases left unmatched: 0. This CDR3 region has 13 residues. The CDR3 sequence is CSVGTGGYNEQFF. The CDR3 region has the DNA TGCAGCGTTGGGACAGGGGGCTACAATGAGCAGTTCTTC.

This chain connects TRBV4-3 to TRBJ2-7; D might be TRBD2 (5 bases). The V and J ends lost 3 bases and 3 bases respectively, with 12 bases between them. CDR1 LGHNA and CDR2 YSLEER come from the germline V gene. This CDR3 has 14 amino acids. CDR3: CASSQGRPNYEQYF. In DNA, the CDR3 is TGCGCCAGCAGCCAGGGGAGACCGAACTACGAGCAGTACTTC.

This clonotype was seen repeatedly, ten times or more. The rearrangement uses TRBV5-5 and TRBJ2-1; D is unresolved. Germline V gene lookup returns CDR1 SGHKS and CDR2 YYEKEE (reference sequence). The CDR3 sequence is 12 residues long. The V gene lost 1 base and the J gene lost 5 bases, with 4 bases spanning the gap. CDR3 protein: CASSLLDNEQFF. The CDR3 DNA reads TGTGCCAGCAGCTTGTTAGACAATGAGCAGTTCTTC.

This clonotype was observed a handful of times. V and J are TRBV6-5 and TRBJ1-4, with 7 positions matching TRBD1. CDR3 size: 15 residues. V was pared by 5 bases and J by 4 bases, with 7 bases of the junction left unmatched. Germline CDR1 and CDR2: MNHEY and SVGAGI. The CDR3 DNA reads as TGTGCCAGCAGTCCGGGGGACAGAGATAATGAAAAACTGTTTTTT. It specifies CASSPGDRDNEKLFF.

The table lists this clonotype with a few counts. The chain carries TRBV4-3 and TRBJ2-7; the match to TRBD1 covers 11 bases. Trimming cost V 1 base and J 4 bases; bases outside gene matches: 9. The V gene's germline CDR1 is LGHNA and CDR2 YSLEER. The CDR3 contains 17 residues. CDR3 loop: CASSQARWTGGWYEQYF. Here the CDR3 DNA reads TGCGCCAGCAGCCAAGCTCGTTGGACAGGGGGCTGGTACGAGCAGTACTTC.

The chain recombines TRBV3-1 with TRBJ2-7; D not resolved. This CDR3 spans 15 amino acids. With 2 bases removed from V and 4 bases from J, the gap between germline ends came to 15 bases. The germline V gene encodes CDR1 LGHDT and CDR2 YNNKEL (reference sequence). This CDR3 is CASSQSISQLYEQYF. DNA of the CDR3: TGTGCCAGCAGCCAATCTATCTCACAGCTTTACGAGCAGTACTTC.

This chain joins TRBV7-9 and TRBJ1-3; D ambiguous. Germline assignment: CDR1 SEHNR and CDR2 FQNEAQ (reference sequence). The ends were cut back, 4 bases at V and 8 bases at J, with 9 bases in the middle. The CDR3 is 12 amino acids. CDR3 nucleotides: TGTGCCAGCAGCTCCCGGGGAGACACCATATATTTT. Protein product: CASSSRGDTIYF.

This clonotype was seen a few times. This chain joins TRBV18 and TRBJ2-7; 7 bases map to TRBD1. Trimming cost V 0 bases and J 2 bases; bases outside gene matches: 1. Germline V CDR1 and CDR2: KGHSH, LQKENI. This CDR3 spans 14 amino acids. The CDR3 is CASSPPGQTYEQYF. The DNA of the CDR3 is TGTGCCAGCTCACCACCGGGACAGACCTACGAGCAGTACTTC.